The 18 T cell receptor beta chains below were found in one sample sequenced in a study of blood T cells in healthy people across ages (dated by TCRdb to between 2015 and 2017). Library preparation employed 5' RACE. The sequencer listed for this sample is Illumina HiSeq 2500. A second roughly 7 to 11 cycle PCR used a sample-barcoded 5' primer and a J-beta primer mix. In-frame beta chains were kept once TCRdb had trimmed the public reads at Q25 with fastp and called clones with MiXCR. Rows merge per CDR3 protein into single entries with the most common DNA and genes. This sample is represented by hundreds of thousands of distinct CDR3 sequences; about 30% of them were singletons. 15% to 18% of the sample comes from the top ten. The sample comprised blood. The receptors shown here come from a woman of 80 years or more in good health.

This clonotype was picked up many times. This sequence joins TRBV20-1 and TRBJ1-4; D might be TRBD1 (5 bases). Trimming left V 6 bases short and J 8 bases short, with 13 bases between. The CDR3 length is 12 residues. The germline gives CDR1 DFQATT, CDR2 SNEGSKA (reference sequence). CDR3 DNA sequence: TGCAGTGCCCAAGGCTGGGGGGAAAAACTGTTTTTT. Its translation: CSAQGWGEKLFF.

Many counts were recorded for this clonotype. The gene calls are TRBV7-9 and TRBJ2-6; TRBD2 might be the D (7 bases). Germline-derived CDR1 and CDR2 are SEHNR and FQNEAQ (reference sequence). The V gene lost 1 base and the J gene lost 0 bases, with 19 bases spanning the gap. The CDR3 covers 20 residues. The CDR3 loop reads CASSLGSTGGPPSGANVLTF. For the CDR3, the DNA is TGTGCCAGCAGCTTAGGCAGTACGGGGGGCCCTCCCTCTGGGGCCAACGTCCTGACTTTC.

Concerning this clonotype itself: This may be a read error: a much more frequent sequence differs by one nucleotide. The CDR3 protein is CSARERQGTGTQYF. In nucleotides, the CDR3 is TGCAGTGCTAGAGAGCGGCAGGGAACGGGGACCCAGTACTTC. J is TRBJ2-5 and V is TRBV20-1, with D maybe TRBD1 (5 bases). V lost 0 bases, J lost 7 bases, and 15 bases lay in between. Germline CDR1 reads DFQATT; CDR2 reads SNEGSKA (reference sequence). This CDR3 has 14 amino acids.

This clonotype was seen many times. This chain uses TRBV7-2 with TRBJ2-5; D tentatively fits TRBD1 or TRBD2 (6 bases each). This CDR3 has 13 amino acids. The germline CDR1 and CDR2 sequences are SGHTA and FQGNSA. V was clipped by 5 bases and J by 13 bases, with 20 bases between them. The CDR3 region is CASSLRRGARRYF. CDR3 DNA sequence: TGTGCCAGCAGCCTTCGGAGGGGGGCCAGGAGGTACTTC.

In regard to this clonotype: The conserved phenylalanine or tryptophan is not found at the CDR3 terminus, so this likely reflects a read error. This CDR3 reads CASSPPWTVYNEQFL. In DNA, the CDR3 is TGTGCCAGCTCACCACCTTGGACAGTCTACAATGAGCAGTTCTTA. J is TRBJ2-1 and V is TRBV18; D perhaps matches TRBD1 (6 bases). Germline V CDR1 and CDR2: KGHSH, LQKENI. This CDR3 comprises 15 residues. Trimming shortened V by 0 bases and J by 3 bases, and 9 bases separated the two germline ends.

CDR3 amino acids: CASSPSGEEKLFF. CDR3 DNA sequence: TGTGCCAGCTCACCTTCGGGGGAGGAAAAACTGTTTTTT. This chain uses TRBV18 with TRBJ1-4; tentative D call: TRBD1 (5 bases). Germline CDR1 and CDR2: KGHSH and LQKENI. The CDR3 loop spans 13 amino acids. V lost 3 bases and J 8 bases, leaving 10 bases between the germline ends.

This clonotype was picked up many times. A much larger clone differs by one base, so this may be a read error. The chain recombines TRBV5-6 with TRBJ2-1; D call uncertain. V was shortened by 1 base and J by 2 bases, with 4 bases between the two germline ends. The germline V gene has CDR1 SGHDT and CDR2 YYEEEE. The CDR3 runs 13 residues. CDR3 DNA: TGTGCCAGCAGCTTGAGCCCCTACAATGAGCAGTTCTTC. This translates into CASSLSPYNEQFF. Variable domain in full (rest from reference TRBV5-6 and TRBJ2-1): DAGVTQSPTHLIKTRGQQVTLRCSPKSGHDTVSWYQQALGQGPQFIFQYYEEEERQRGNFPDRFSGHQFPNYSSELNVNALLLGDSALYLCASSLSPYNEQFFGPGTRLTVL.

This clonotype was picked up a small number of times. The rearrangement joins TRBV5-6 to TRBJ1-5; maybe TRBD1 (6 bases). Germline V gene data show CDR1 as SGHDT and CDR2 as YYEEEE. Trimming took 8 bases from V and 6 from J, leaving 21 bases between them. The CDR3 sequence is 15 residues long. DNA of the CDR3: TGTGCCAGTTCGACAGGCCCAACTGCCGGTCAGCCCCAGCATTTT. This translates into CASSTGPTAGQPQHF.

This clonotype turned up a few times. The chain links TRBV5-1 to TRBJ1-4; TRBD1 matches 7 bases. The CDR3 runs to 14 residues. Germline V gene sequence: CDR1 SGHRS, CDR2 YFSETQ. Trimming at V came to 5 bases and at J to 8 bases, leaving 9 bases not matched to a gene. DNA of the CDR3: TGCGCCAGCAGAGGTACAGGGGAGTGGGAAAAACTGTTTTTT. It yields the protein CASRGTGEWEKLFF.

This clonotype was counted a single time. For the CDR3, the DNA is TGCGCCAGCAGCTCCGGACGGGTGAACACTGAAGCTTTCTTT. It encodes CASSSGRVNTEAFF. The chain joins TRBV5-1 to TRBJ1-1; D not certain. In germline, CDR1 is SGHRS, CDR2 YFSETQ. This CDR3 spans 14 amino acids. Trimming cost V 3 bases and J 0 bases, with 9 bases left between them.

The rearrangement joins TRBV5-1 to TRBJ2-5; 9 positions match TRBD2. The CDR3 length is 15 residues. J gave up 11 bases and V 3 bases, and 14 bases lay outside the gene matches. The germline CDR1 and CDR2 sequences are SGHRS and YFSETQ. The CDR3 DNA sequence: TGCGCCAGCAGCTCCGGCGGGGGGGGATACAATGAGCAGTACTTC. Amino acids: CASSSGGGGYNEQYF.

Many counts were recorded for this clonotype. The chain couples TRBV5-8 to TRBJ2-3; D remains ambiguous. Germline V lookup: CDR1 SGHTS, CDR2 YDEGEE. The V gene lost 0 bases and the J gene lost 2 bases, with 13 bases spanning the gap. This CDR3 region has 16 residues. CDR3 sequence (DNA): TGTGCCAGCAGCTTGGGTTTTGACCGGACCACAGATACGCAGTATTTT. It encodes CASSLGFDRTTDTQYF.

To note about this clonotype: Possible read error: a much larger clone is one base away. This chain joins TRBV27 and TRBJ2-3; 10 bases match TRBD2. The CDR3 extends over 14 amino acids. The germline V gene has CDR1 MNHEY and CDR2 SMNVEV (reference sequence). In nucleotides, the CDR3 is TGTGCCAGCAATAGCGGGGGGCGCACAGATATGCAGTATTTT. The encoded protein is CASNSGGRTDMQYF.

This clonotype has a count of ten or more. The chain uses TRBV29-1 and TRBJ2-1; D perhaps matches TRBD2 (6 bases). Germline V gives CDR1 SQVTM, CDR2 ANQGSEA. The CDR3 covers 15 residues. The ends were cut back, 3 bases at V and 0 bases at J, with 12 bases in the middle. The CDR3 here is CSVEGLRSSYNEQFF. The CDR3 nucleotides read TGCAGCGTTGAGGGACTCCGAAGCTCCTACAATGAGCAGTTCTTC.

There are a few counts of this clonotype. This chain joins TRBV10-1 and TRBJ2-7; D not certain. Germline V gives CDR1 WNHNN, CDR2 SYGVQD (reference sequence). V was trimmed by 5 bases and J by 5 bases, leaving 10 bases between them. This CDR3 is built from 12 residues. The CDR3 reads CASSRSSHEQYF. The DNA for the CDR3 is TGCGCCAGCAGTAGGTCGTCCCACGAGCAGTACTTC.

The rearrangement joins TRBV20-1 to TRBJ1-5; 9 nucleotides align to TRBD1. Germline loops: CDR1 DFQATT, CDR2 SNEGSKA (reference sequence). CDR3 length equals 13 residues. The CDR3 nucleotides are TGCAGCGCTTCGACAGGGGGAGGGCAGCCCCAGCATTTT. It encodes CSASTGGGQPQHF.

Note on this clonotype: A much larger clonotype is one base distant, so this may be a read error. V and J are TRBV7-2 and TRBJ2-3, with D maybe TRBD2 (6 bases). The CDR3 totals 14 residues. CDR1 is SGHTA and CDR2 is FQGNSA in the germline V gene. The ends were cut back, 5 bases at V and 4 bases at J, with 13 bases in the middle. DNA for the CDR3: TGTGCCAGCAGCCTGTGGAGGGGCGCAGATACGCAGTATTTT. Translating it yields CASSLWRGADTQYF.

V usage is TRBV5-6 and J usage is TRBJ2-5; D is uncertain. Germline CDR1 is SGHDT and CDR2 is YYEEEE. Trimming removed 2 bases from V and 5 bases from J, with 13 bases in between. CDR3 length: 14 amino acids. The CDR3 nucleotides read TGTGCCAGCAGCTTTGGTTTTGGCATGGAGACCCAGTACTTC. It encodes CASSFGFGMETQYF.